Included here is one T cell receptor beta chain sequence, with context. What it recognizes is unknown. The authors incorporated unique molecular identifiers into the TCR beta cDNA libraries. cDNA molecules numbering about half a million came from approximately 1 to 10 million T cells. One entry per CDR3 protein, called by TCRdb with MiXCR from the PCR reads. Here the sample spans hundreds of thousands of distinct CDR3 sequences, around 40% being singletons. The CDR3 consists of 15 residues. Unmatched junction bases numbered 17, after V lost 5 bases and J lost 11 bases. Germline V gene sequence: CDR1 MDHEN, CDR2 SYDVKM. This entry comes from a study of post-analysis software for immune sequencing data. Study as a whole: Relapsing-remitting, secondary progressive and progressive-relapsing multiple sclerosis courses were included.

Study observations and caveats: Normalized Chao1 diversity in multiple sclerosis patients fell significantly below that of controls. The five TRBV segments detected at higher frequency in patients than in controls included TRBV5-6, TRBV5-1 and TRBV20-1. Batch-matched samples strongly co-clustered by F measure.

This chain connects TRBV28 to TRBJ2-7; 8 bases are shared with TRBD2. This TCR was sampled from a girl aged 5-17 years with multiple sclerosis. Sample: blood. The CDR3 reads CASSPTMGGEREKYF. CDR3 bases: TGTGCCAGCAGTCCAACGATGGGGGGTGAGCGGGAGAAGTACTTC. The variable domain in full, completed from reference TRBV28 and TRBJ2-7, reads DVKVTQSSRYLVKRTGEKVFLECVQDMDHENMFWYRQDPGLGLRLIYFSYDVKMKEKGDIPEGYSVSREKKERFSLILESASTNQTSMYLCASSPTMGGEREKYFGPGTRLTVT.